The clone carrying this T cell receptor (beta chain) was detected many times. Antigen: not known. These data come from a study of CD8 T cells in ankylosing spondylitis. Study-wide results and limits: Significant enrichment of disease-linked clones was reportedly seen in matched ankylosing spondylitis synovial fluid. In ankylosing spondylitis blood, a motif of roughly eight highly homologous TCR beta variants appeared characteristic.

Preparation of TCR beta libraries was done by quantitative 5'-RACE with molecular barcodes. MiXCR, applied by TCRdb to the 5' RACE reads, yields one record per CDR3 protein. Of tens of thousands of distinct CDR3 sequences listed, 6.2% are singletons. V was clipped by 5 bases and J by 7 bases; unmatched bases: 6. The CDR3 contains 14 residues. The material sequenced was synovial fluid, either unsorted or a sorted T cell fraction (not recorded which). The origin of this receptor is a male donor with ankylosing spondylitis. This chain connects TRBV12-3 or TRBV12-4 to TRBJ2-4, with 9 bases that match TRBD1. The CDR3 DNA reads as TGTGCCAGCAGTCGGGACAGGGTCACGAACATTCAGTACTTC. Encoded protein: CASSRDRVTNIQYF.